These 20 T cell receptor beta chains came from one sample sequenced in a study of T cell repertoires in cytomegalovirus infection (dated by TCRdb to about 2019). The instrument was an Illumina HiSeq 1500. TCRdb applied fastp at Q25 and MiXCR to the public reads, then kept only in-frame beta chains. Every entry covers one CDR3 protein and lists the most common genes and DNA from its rows. For this sample the table gives roughly 630,000 distinct CDR3 sequences, of which 20% to 30% were detected only once. The leading ten clones occupy less than 9.5% of the sample. The sample taken for sequencing was CD8+ T cells from PBMCs. The receptor source for this set is a human donor in good health (CMV status not recorded). Some clones in this sample may be carry-over from other donors' samples.

This clonotype was counted a single time. V is TRBV19 and J is TRBJ2-5; 8 nucleotides line up with TRBD2. This CDR3 is 15 amino acids long. Unmatched junction bases numbered 15, after V lost 10 bases and J lost 5 bases. Germline CDR1 is LNHDA and CDR2 is SQIVND (reference sequence). The CDR3 region has the DNA TGTGCCATAGGGTTCGGGGGGGGGCCGAATGAGACCCAGTACTTC. This sequence encodes CAIGFGGGPNETQYF.

The J gene is TRBJ2-7, the V gene TRBV4-1; no reliable D call. Trimming pared 0 bases from V and 4 bases from J, leaving 7 bases between. The CDR3 is 13 amino acids. The germline gives CDR1 MGHRA, CDR2 YSYEKL. This chain's CDR3 is CASSQDYGYEQYV. The CDR3 nucleotides are TGCGCCAGCAGCCAAGATTACGGGTACGAGCAGTACGTC.

The chain has TRBV20-1 and TRBJ2-2; D is ambiguous. Germline values: CDR1 DFQATT, CDR2 SNEGSKA (reference sequence). Trimming stripped 5 bases from V and 5 bases from J, with 9 bases between. The CDR3 runs 12 residues. Here the CDR3 reads CSAVVGTGELFF. In nucleotides, the CDR3 is TGCAGTGCTGTGGTCGGAACCGGGGAGCTGTTTTTT.

The rearrangement uses TRBV7-3 and TRBJ2-5; 7 bases match TRBD1. Germline V gives CDR1 SGHTA, CDR2 FQGTGA. The J segment lost 1 base and the V segment lost 5 bases, leaving 4 bases of the junction unmatched. This CDR3 has 14 residues. The CDR3, as DNA: TGTGCCAGCAGCCCGACAGGGCTCCAAGAGACCCAGTACTTC. Protein sequence: CASSPTGLQETQYF.

In this sample, this clonotype turned up many times. This chain uses TRBV7-8 with TRBJ2-3; D remains unclear. The germline V and J ends were trimmed by 5 bases and 1 base, with 7 bases remaining between them. The CDR3 has 13 amino acids. Germline V gives CDR1 SGHVS, CDR2 FQNEAQ. This CDR3 reads CASSTRGTDTQYF. Written as DNA, the CDR3 is TGTGCCAGCAGCACCCGGGGCACAGATACGCAGTATTTT.

The V call is TRBV6-5, the J call TRBJ2-7; D is ambiguous. Germline loops: CDR1 MNHEY, CDR2 SVGAGI. The CDR3 is 13 amino acids. Trimming removed 2 bases at V and 2 bases at J, with 7 bases between. DNA of the CDR3: TGTGCCAGCAGTTACGGCAGAACCTACGAGCAGTACTTC. Its translation: CASSYGRTYEQYF.

The V call is TRBV6-6, the J call TRBJ2-7, with a tentative D call TRBD2 (5 bases). The V and J ends lost 6 bases and 4 bases respectively, with 16 bases between them. The germline V gene encodes CDR1 MNHNY and CDR2 SVGAGI (reference sequence). The length of the CDR3 is 14 residues. The chain's CDR3 is CASRPPGEVYEQYF. The CDR3, as DNA: TGTGCCAGCAGGCCCCCCGGGGAAGTATACGAGCAGTACTTC.

This clonotype was seen many times. This chain joins TRBV7-6 and TRBJ2-3; 11 nucleotides align to TRBD2. The trim removed 5 bases at V and 2 bases at J, leaving 3 bases unmatched. The CDR3 totals 15 residues. Per germline, CDR1 SGHVS and CDR2 FNYEAQ. The CDR3 DNA is TGTGCCAGCAGCGTACTAGCGGGGGCCACAGATACGCAGTATTTT. The encoded protein is CASSVLAGATDTQYF.

The chain is built from TRBV20-1 and TRBJ1-4, with 8 bases aligning to TRBD1. The germline CDR1 and CDR2 sequences are DFQATT and SNEGSKA (reference sequence). There are 13 residues in the CDR3. V trimming: 7 bases; J trimming: 7 bases; junction bases outside the gene matches: 8. The CDR3 region has the DNA TGCAGTGTCGTGGACAGGGAGACTGAAAAACTGTTTTTT. This gives the protein CSVVDRETEKLFF.

This clonotype showed up many times. V is TRBV7-2 and J is TRBJ2-7; the match to TRBD2 covers 12 bases. Germline V CDR1 and CDR2: SGHTA, FQGNSA. The CDR3 runs to 16 residues. The junction had 7 bases not matched to a gene; V was cut back by 5 bases and J by 2 bases. CDR3 protein: CASSTTSGGLTYEQYF. As DNA, the CDR3 is TGTGCCAGCAGCACGACTAGCGGGGGACTCACCTACGAGCAGTACTTC.

This clonotype was counted many times. The chain links TRBV7-9 to TRBJ2-7, with D possibly being TRBD2 (6 bases). Germline V gene sequence: CDR1 SEHNR, CDR2 FQNEAQ (reference sequence). The CDR3 loop spans 14 amino acids. The V gene lost 5 bases and the J gene lost 4 bases, with 15 bases spanning the gap. This CDR3 is CASSPNTGEYEQYF. CDR3 coding DNA: TGTGCCAGCAGCCCAAATACGGGGGAGTACGAGCAGTACTTC. The full variable domain, in which reference TRBV7-9 and TRBJ2-7 provide the parts outside the CDR3, is DTGVSQNPRHKITKRGQNVTFRCDPISEHNRLYWYRQTLGQGPEFLTYFQNEAQLEKSRLLSDRFSAERPKGSFSTLEIQRTEQGDSAMYLCASSPNTGEYEQYFGPGTRLTVT.

This clonotype was observed many times. The V gene is TRBV7-2, the J gene TRBJ1-1; 9 nucleotides align to TRBD1. V was clipped by 2 bases and J by 6 bases; unmatched bases: 4. Germline V gene lookup returns CDR1 SGHTA and CDR2 FQGNSA. CDR3 length equals 14 residues. The CDR3 bases are TGTGCCAGCAGCTTAACAGGGGGCGGTTCTGAAGCTTTCTTT. Protein: CASSLTGGGSEAFF.

This clonotype occurred a few times. The V gene is TRBV2, the J gene TRBJ1-1; possible D gene TRBD1, 6 bases. The CDR3 runs to 18 residues. Germline V gene sequence: CDR1 SNHLY, CDR2 FYNNEI. V was trimmed by 3 bases and J by 10 bases, leaving 30 bases between them. DNA for the CDR3: TGTGCCAGCAGTGAGGCCCCCGGACAGCGTGTATGGGAGCGTGGAGCTTTCTTT. This encodes CASSEAPGQRVWERGAFF.

This clonotype came up many times. The chain has TRBV10-3 and TRBJ2-1, with 9 nucleotides matching TRBD2. This CDR3 has 15 amino acids. The trim removed 10 bases at V and 7 bases at J, leaving 14 bases unmatched. CDR1 ENHRY and CDR2 SYGVKD come from the germline V gene. In nucleotides, the CDR3 is TGTGCCACCTTACTACGCGGGGGGGCTGGGAATGAGCAGTTCTTC. Its translation: CATLLRGGAGNEQFF.

This clonotype was seen a handful of times. The chain recombines TRBV20-1 with TRBJ1-3; D may be TRBD1 (6 bases). Germline CDR1 is DFQATT and CDR2 is SNEGSKA (reference sequence). The V gene lost 2 bases and the J gene lost 7 bases, with 9 bases spanning the gap. The CDR3 consists of 12 residues. CDR3 region: CSARSTGNTIYF. Written as DNA, the CDR3 is TGCAGTGCTAGATCTACAGGGAACACCATATATTTT.

This clonotype was counted many times. J is TRBJ2-4 and V is TRBV7-6; D not resolved. The germline gives CDR1 SGHVS, CDR2 FNYEAQ. The CDR3 totals 17 residues. Trimming cost V 2 bases and J 1 base, with 15 bases left between them. CDR3 in DNA: TGTGCCAGCAGCTTATCCCCATCCCAGGCGGCCAAAAACATTCAGTACTTC. It specifies CASSLSPSQAAKNIQYF.

This clonotype was recorded once. CDR3 amino acids: CASGFPEQYF. CDR3 in DNA: TGTGCTAGTGGTTTTCCCGAGCAGTACTTC. This sequence joins TRBV12-5 and TRBJ2-7; D is unresolved. Per the germline V gene, CDR1 is LGHNT and CDR2 is FRNRAP. The CDR3 is 10 amino acids. Trimming left V 3 bases short and J 6 bases short, with 3 bases between.

In its sample, this clonotype was seen many times. The V call is TRBV28, the J call TRBJ2-5; no clear D. The CDR3 consists of 13 residues. Looked up from germline, CDR1 is MDHEN and CDR2 is SYDVKM. Deletions cut 5 bases from V and 5 bases from J, with 12 bases between. CDR3 nucleotide sequence: TGTGCCAGCAGTCCTCGTTTGGACGAGACCCAGTACTTC. Protein sequence: CASSPRLDETQYF.

The rearrangement links TRBV5-6 to TRBJ2-3; no clear D gene. Trimming took 4 bases from V and 6 from J, leaving 15 bases between them. This CDR3 comprises 14 residues. Looked up from germline, CDR1 is SGHDT and CDR2 is YYEEEE. The CDR3 DNA sequence: TGTGCCAGCAGCATGGGAAGACCGCGGGATACGCAGTATTTT. Protein: CASSMGRPRDTQYF.

This chain uses TRBV12-3 or TRBV12-4 with TRBJ2-2; no reliable D call. This CDR3 has 15 residues. Trimming shortened V by 8 bases and J by 10 bases, and 23 bases separated the two germline ends. The CDR3 protein is CASLSDSLYRSELFF. CDR3 coding DNA: TGTGCCAGCCTTTCAGACTCCCTATACCGATCGGAGCTGTTTTTT.